Listed below are T cell receptor beta chains from one sample, sequenced in a study of human T cells and chemical hapten exposure. TCRdb passed the RACE reads through MiXCR, listing each CDR3 protein once. The data hold approximately 34,000 distinct CDR3 sequences, with roughly 5.5% observed a single time. The sample consisted of whole blood. The receptor set was obtained from a human donor in good health. Some clones in this sample may be carry-over from other donors' samples. The CDR3 runs from the conserved cysteine through the conserved F or W. Fields, in order: CDR3 DNA, CDR3 protein, V gene, J gene, D gene, clone size. The D gene is left open where the match is weak. Clone size is stated in some rows and not others, as once, few, many or a class when expanded.

DNA: TGTGCCAGCAGCCAGGGCACTGAAGCTTTCTTT; CDR3: CASSQGTEAFF; V: TRBV3-1; J: TRBJ1-1; D: .; size: many
DNA: TGTGCCTGGAGTAGGCTAGTGATCGGGGAGCTGTTTTTT; CDR3: CAWSRLVIGELFF; V: TRBV30; J: TRBJ2-2; D: .; size: many
DNA: TGTGCCAGCAGCGCACGTACCAGGGGGGGCCCCCTCCACTTT; CDR3: CASSARTRGGPLHF; V: TRBV11-2; J: TRBJ1-6; D: TRBD1; size: few
DNA: TGTGCCAGCAGCCTGTATCCGGATGCTAGCACAGATACGCAGTATTTT; CDR3: CASSLYPDASTDTQYF; V: TRBV7-2; J: TRBJ2-3; D: .; size: many
DNA: TGTGCCAGCAGTTACGGCGGCAATGAGCAGTTCTTC; CDR3: CASSYGGNEQFF; V: TRBV6-2/TRBV6-3; J: TRBJ2-1; D: .; size: .
DNA: TGCGCCAGCAGCCCCGGGGGAGGGACGAGCTACACCTTC; CDR3: CASSPGGGTSYTF; V: TRBV5-1; J: TRBJ1-2; D: .; size: .
DNA: TGTGCCAGCAGCCTTAGCGGGGGGTATACAGATACGCAGTATTTT; CDR3: CASSLSGGYTDTQYF; V: TRBV12-3/TRBV12-4; J: TRBJ2-3; D: TRBD2; size: many
DNA: TGTGCCAGCTCACCATTTGCGGTGGGCACTGAAGCTTTCTTT; CDR3: CASSPFAVGTEAFF; V: TRBV18; J: TRBJ1-1; D: .; size: many
DNA: TGTGCCAGCAGCTCAGGGGGATTTAATGAAAAACTGTTTTTT; CDR3: CASSSGGFNEKLFF; V: TRBV7-2; J: TRBJ1-4; D: TRBD1; size: many
DNA: TGCAGTGCTAGAAGTTCTCAGGGGGCGACTAATGAAAAACTGTTTTTT; CDR3: CSARSSQGATNEKLFF; V: TRBV20-1; J: TRBJ1-4; D: TRBD1; size: .
DNA: TGTGCCAGCAGCTTGATCGACGGAAACACTGAAGCTTTCTTT; CDR3: CASSLIDGNTEAFF; V: TRBV5-6; J: TRBJ1-1; D: .; size: many
DNA: TGCAGCGTTGGGTCAGGAGGCACTGAAGCTTTCTTT; CDR3: CSVGSGGTEAFF; V: TRBV29-1; J: TRBJ1-1; D: .; size: few
DNA: TGCGCCAGCAGCTTGATTAGCGGGAAGGACGGGGAGCTGTTTTTT; CDR3: CASSLISGKDGELFF; V: TRBV5-1; J: TRBJ2-2; D: TRBD2; size: many
DNA: TGTGCCAGCAGCTACGGGACAGCCTCAGATACGCAGTATTTT; CDR3: CASSYGTASDTQYF; V: TRBV5-4; J: TRBJ2-3; D: TRBD1; size: many
DNA: TGTGCCAGCAGCCCAGACAGGGCTGGCTACACCTTC; CDR3: CASSPDRAGYTF; V: TRBV7-8; J: TRBJ1-2; D: TRBD1; size: many
DNA: TGTGCCAGCAGCCAAGAGGCCTTACAGGGTAACTATGGCTACACCTTC; CDR3: CASSQEALQGNYGYTF; V: TRBV3-1; J: TRBJ1-2; D: .; size: many
DNA: TGTGCCAGCAGCTTAGGAATGTCCGGACAGGGGACCCAGTACTTC; CDR3: CASSLGMSGQGTQYF; V: TRBV7-2; J: TRBJ2-5; D: TRBD1; size: many
DNA: TGTGCCAGCAGCGCCGGACAGTTTGGTGGCTACACCTTC; CDR3: CASSAGQFGGYTF; V: TRBV7-8; J: TRBJ1-2; D: .; size: many
DNA: TGTGCCAGCAGTAAGCTACCTAACTATGGCTACACCTTC; CDR3: CASSKLPNYGYTF; V: TRBV27; J: TRBJ1-2; D: .; size: many
DNA: TGTGCCATCAAGGGGGCTGGGGCCAACGTCCTGACTTTC; CDR3: CAIKGAGANVLTF; V: TRBV10-3; J: TRBJ2-6; D: .; size: few
DNA: TGCAGCGTTGAACTGAACTATGGCTACACCTTC; CDR3: CSVELNYGYTF; V: TRBV29-1; J: TRBJ1-2; D: .; size: few
DNA: TGCGCCAGCAGCTGGGGACAGGGCCAAACCGGGGAGCTGTTTTTT; CDR3: CASSWGQGQTGELFF; V: TRBV5-1; J: TRBJ2-2; D: TRBD1; size: many
DNA: TGTGCCACCGGGGGAGGGGCCCTTCAAGAGACCCAGTACTTC; CDR3: CATGGGALQETQYF; V: TRBV24-1; J: TRBJ2-5; D: TRBD2; size: .
DNA: TGTGCCAGCAGGTCTAGTGGGAACACTGAAGCTTTCTTT; CDR3: CASRSSGNTEAFF; V: TRBV7-2; J: TRBJ1-1; D: .; size: many
DNA: TGTGCCAGCAGCTCGTGGACCGAGAACACTGAAGCTTTCTTT; CDR3: CASSSWTENTEAFF; V: TRBV7-9; J: TRBJ1-1; D: .; size: many
DNA: TGCAGTGCTAGTCAATCCAGCGCCAACTACGAGCAGTACTTC; CDR3: CSASQSSANYEQYF; V: TRBV20-1; J: TRBJ2-7; D: .; size: many
DNA: TGTGCCAGCTCACCAACGGGGCGCGCAGATACGCAGTATTTT; CDR3: CASSPTGRADTQYF; V: TRBV18; J: TRBJ2-3; D: .; size: many
DNA: TGTGCCAGCAGTTACGGCCCCAGGGGCTCCTACGAGCAGTACTTC; CDR3: CASSYGPRGSYEQYF; V: TRBV6-5; J: TRBJ2-7; D: .; size: .
DNA: TGTGCCAGCAGCCTACAAGGACAGTATGGCTACACCTTC; CDR3: CASSLQGQYGYTF; V: TRBV7-2; J: TRBJ1-2; D: .; size: many
DNA: TGTGCCAGCAGCTTTTTTCCCTCCGCTAGCACAGATACGCAGTATTTT; CDR3: CASSFFPSASTDTQYF; V: TRBV7-9; J: TRBJ2-3; D: .; size: many
DNA: TGCAGCGTTGGACGGACTAATGAAAAACTGTTTTTT; CDR3: CSVGRTNEKLFF; V: TRBV29-1; J: TRBJ1-4; D: .; size: few
DNA: TGTGCCTGGAGCCACCCCAGGGGGACGAACACTGAAGCTTTCTTT; CDR3: CAWSHPRGTNTEAFF; V: TRBV30; J: TRBJ1-1; D: TRBD1; size: many
DNA: TGCGCCAGCAGCTTGGAAGGCGGAGAAGAGACCCAGTACTTC; CDR3: CASSLEGGEETQYF; V: TRBV5-1; J: TRBJ2-5; D: .; size: few
DNA: TGTGCCAGCAGTGGCCGACAGGGTTCTGCTGGCTACACCTTC; CDR3: CASSGRQGSAGYTF; V: TRBV2; J: TRBJ1-2; D: TRBD1; size: few
DNA: TGTGCCAGCAGCGTAGGGGCCCAGGAGGTCAATGAGCAGTTCTTC; CDR3: CASSVGAQEVNEQFF; V: TRBV9; J: TRBJ2-1; D: .; size: many
DNA: TGTGCCAGCAGTGAGGGGGCCTCCTCTAACTATGGCTACACCTTC; CDR3: CASSEGASSNYGYTF; V: TRBV2; J: TRBJ1-2; D: .; size: many
DNA: TGCAGCGTTGCTCATCAGGGCCGTAACACTGAAGCTTTCTTT; CDR3: CSVAHQGRNTEAFF; V: TRBV29-1; J: TRBJ1-1; D: .; size: few
DNA: TGCAGTGCTAGAGAGACCCCGGGACAGTCCATCAATTCACCCCTCCACTTT; CDR3: CSARETPGQSINSPLHF; V: TRBV20-1; J: TRBJ1-6; D: TRBD1; size: .
DNA: TGCAGTGCTAGTGATTGGGGCGAGCAGTACTTC; CDR3: CSASDWGEQYF; V: TRBV20-1; J: TRBJ2-7; D: .; size: .
DNA: TGTGCCAGCAGCCTTTCAGCGGGACCTTCCCGGGGGCAGTTCTTC; CDR3: CASSLSAGPSRGQFF; V: TRBV14; J: TRBJ2-1; D: TRBD2; size: many
DNA: TGTGCCAGCACAGGGGGACAGGGGGCTTCGACTTTCTTT; CDR3: CASTGGQGASTFF; V: TRBV12-3/TRBV12-4; J: TRBJ1-1; D: TRBD1; size: many
DNA: TGTGCCAGCAGTGAACACAGGGGTAACACCGGGGAGCTGTTTTTT; CDR3: CASSEHRGNTGELFF; V: TRBV28; J: TRBJ2-2; D: TRBD1; size: few
DNA: TGTGCCAGCAAATCCCCCGGCTTGGGACAGGGAGACACCGGGGAGCTGTTTTTT; CDR3: CASKSPGLGQGDTGELFF; V: TRBV6-4; J: TRBJ2-2; D: TRBD1; size: many
DNA: TGCAGTGCTAGTAGCCAGCCAGATACGCAGTATTTT; CDR3: CSASSQPDTQYF; V: TRBV20-1; J: TRBJ2-3; D: .; size: many
DNA: TGTGCCAGCAAAGGGGGGAGTTCCTACGAGCAGTACTTC; CDR3: CASKGGSSYEQYF; V: TRBV6-2/TRBV6-3; J: TRBJ2-7; D: .; size: .
DNA: TGCAGCGCCTGGCGCATGACAGGAGGTCTTGGCTACACCTTC; CDR3: CSAWRMTGGLGYTF; V: TRBV29-1; J: TRBJ1-2; D: .; size: .
DNA: TGCAGCGGCCAGGGGGCCTCAACTAATGAAAAACTGTTTTTT; CDR3: CSGQGASTNEKLFF; V: TRBV29-1; J: TRBJ1-4; D: TRBD1; size: .
DNA: TGTGCCAGCAGCGGCCGAGGGCCGGGGAATTCACCCCTCCACTTT; CDR3: CASSGRGPGNSPLHF; V: TRBV5-4; J: TRBJ1-6; D: .; size: many
DNA: TGTGCCAGCAGCATGGGGACAGGGCCCCCCACTGAAGCTTTCTTT; CDR3: CASSMGTGPPTEAFF; V: TRBV7-2; J: TRBJ1-1; D: TRBD1; size: many
DNA: TGCAGTGCTAGAGATGCCGCTCTGGGTCAGCCCCAGCATTTT; CDR3: CSARDAALGQPQHF; V: TRBV20-1; J: TRBJ1-5; D: .; size: many
DNA: TGTGCCAGCAGTTCTACACCTGTTAATGAAAAACTGTTTTTT; CDR3: CASSSTPVNEKLFF; V: TRBV12-3/TRBV12-4; J: TRBJ1-4; D: .; size: .